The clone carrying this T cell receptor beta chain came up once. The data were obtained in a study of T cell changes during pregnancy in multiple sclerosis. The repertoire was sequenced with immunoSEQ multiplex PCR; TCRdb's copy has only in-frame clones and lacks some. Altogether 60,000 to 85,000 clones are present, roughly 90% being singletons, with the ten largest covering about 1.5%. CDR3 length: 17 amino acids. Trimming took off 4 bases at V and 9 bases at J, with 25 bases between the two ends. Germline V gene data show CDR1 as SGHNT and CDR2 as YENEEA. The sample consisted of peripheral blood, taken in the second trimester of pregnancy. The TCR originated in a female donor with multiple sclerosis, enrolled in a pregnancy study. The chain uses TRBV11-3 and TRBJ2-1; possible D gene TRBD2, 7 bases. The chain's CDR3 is CASSSYPGGVGTAEQFF. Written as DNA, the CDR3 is TGTGCCAGCAGCTCCTATCCGGGGGGCGTAGGTACGGCTGAGCAGTTCTTC. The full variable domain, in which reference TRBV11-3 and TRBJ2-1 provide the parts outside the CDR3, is EAGVVQSPRYKIIEKKQPVAFWCNPISGHNTLYWYLQNLGQGPELLIRYENEEAVDDSQLPKDRFSAERLKGVDSTLKIQPAELGDSAVYLCASSSYPGGVGTAEQFFGPGTRLTVL.